This record covers a single T cell receptor beta chain. The sample holds a few counts of this clonotype. Its binding antigen is unknown. No per-base quality is available; no much larger clone lies one base away. The intended sense of this specimen's treatment or condition label: in vitro stimulation with specific CMV peptide epitopes to enrich CMV-specific T cells. Sequences SEHNR (CDR1) and FQNEAQ (CDR2) are obtained from the germline V gene (reference sequence). V and J lose 2 bases and 6 bases, and a span of 20 bases separates them. The cysteine opens and the phenylalanine closes a CDR3 of 17 amino acids. Only CDR3 DNA is held: 51 bases, read in frame from base 1. This entry comes from a study of T cell repertoires in cytomegalovirus infection (dated by TCRdb to the late 2010s). At the level of the whole study: Alongside well-studied HLA-B-restricted epitopes, the peptide stimulations were aimed at recently identified HLA-C-restricted CMV epitopes, whose presentation resists viral immunomodulation. Donor HLA type was relevant to the analysis, as public TCR beta signatures indicated carriage of CMV infection together with the matching HLA type.

General study outcomes and caveats: The ex vivo response was dominated by HLA-C-restricted CMV-specific TCR beta clonotypes, and the single most frequent clonotype in two of eight donors was supplied by these HLA-C-restricted clonotypes. In both this cohort and an independent cohort of a few hundred donors, the cumulative frequency of public TCR beta family members distinguished carriers of CMV infection plus the relevant HLA type.

Reads for this sample came from an Illumina HiSeq 1500. TCRdb reprocessed the public reads (quality trimming at Q25 with fastp, clone calling with MiXCR) and kept in-frame beta chains. Under each unique CDR3 protein, matching rows form one entry showing the most common genes and DNA. This sample has around 900,000 distinct CDR3 sequences in its table, and approximately 33% of those were observed once. The ten largest clones represent 13% of the sample. Sequencing was performed on cultured CD8+ T cells from PBMCs, taken from culture after CMV antigen stimulation. The chain links TRBV7-9 with TRBJ2-1; the D region possibly corresponds to TRBD1 (6 bases align). This receptor was identified in a human donor in good health (CMV status not recorded). Some clones in this sample may be carry-over from other donors' samples. The encoded CDR3 is CASSLSGASWSFNEQFF. The nucleotide sequence reads TGTGCCAGCAGCTTATCAGGGGCAAGTTGGAGCTTCAATGAGCAGTTCTTC. Beyond the CDR3, the reference TRBV7-9 and TRBJ2-1 genes provide the residues; the full variable domain reads: DTGVSQNPRHKITKRGQNVTFRCDPISEHNRLYWYRQTLGQGPEFLTYFQNEAQLEKSRLLSDRFSAERPKGSFSTLEIQRTEQGDSAMYLCASSLSGASWSFNEQFFGPGTRLTVL.